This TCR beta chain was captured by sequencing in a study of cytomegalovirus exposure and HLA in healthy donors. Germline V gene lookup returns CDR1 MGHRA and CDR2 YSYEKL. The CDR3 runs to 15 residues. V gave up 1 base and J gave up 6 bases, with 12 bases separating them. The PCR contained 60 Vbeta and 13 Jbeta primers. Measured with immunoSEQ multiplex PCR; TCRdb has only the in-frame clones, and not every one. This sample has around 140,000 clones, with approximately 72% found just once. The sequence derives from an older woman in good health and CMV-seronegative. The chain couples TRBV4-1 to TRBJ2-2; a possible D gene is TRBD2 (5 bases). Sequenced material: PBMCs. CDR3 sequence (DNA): TGCGCCAGCAGCCAAGGGACTCTTTTGGCCGGGGAGCTGTTTTTT. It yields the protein CASSQGTLLAGELFF.